What follows are 21 T cell receptor beta chains derived from one specimen sequenced in a study of blood T cell repertoires in COVID-19. Sequencing was performed with immunoSEQ multiplex PCR; in TCRdb, only in-frame clones are kept and a portion is missing. The data contain about 160,000 clones, around 84% of them seen just once; the ten biggest clones take up more than 5.5%. Sequenced material: PBMCs or T cells enriched from blood (not recorded which). Receptors were obtained from a man aged 45-60 years who had recovered from COVID-19.

This chain joins TRBV5-4 and TRBJ2-3; 10 nucleotides align to TRBD2. The CDR3 has 20 residues. Germline CDR1 and CDR2: SGHNT and YYREEE (reference sequence). V trimming: 2 bases; J trimming: 4 bases; junction bases outside the gene matches: 19. CDR3 coding DNA: TGTGCCAGCAGCTTCTCTTCAGCGGGGGGGCGTTTTATCGTGGCAGATACGCAGTATTTT. As protein: CASSFSSAGGRFIVADTQYF.

The chain recombines TRBV25-1 with TRBJ1-5; 7 bases match TRBD1. The ends lost 4 bases at V and 1 base at J; junction bases unmatched: 4. Germline CDR1 reads MGHDK; CDR2 reads SYGVNS. The CDR3 consists of 15 residues. The chain's CDR3 is CASSGQGLSNQPQHF. Written as DNA, the CDR3 is TGTGCCAGCAGTGGACAGGGCTTGAGCAATCAGCCCCAGCATTTT.

The chain recombines TRBV12-3 or TRBV12-4 with TRBJ2-5; D uncertain. Trimming left V 5 bases short and J 1 base short, with 8 bases between. CDR3 size: 13 residues. CDR3 bases: TGTGCCAGCAGTCCACCAGGCCAAGAGACCCAGTACTTC. Amino acids: CASSPPGQETQYF.

The genes are TRBV11-2 and TRBJ1-2; D uncertain. CDR3 length: 14 residues. V dropped 1 base and J dropped 4 bases, with 10 bases sitting between them. Looked up from germline, CDR1 is SGHAT and CDR2 is FQNNGV. CDR3 DNA: TGTGCCAGCAGCTTAGCGGTTTCAGGCTATGGCTACACCTTC. Its translation: CASSLAVSGYGYTF.

The genes are TRBV5-1 and TRBJ1-4; 7 bases are a match to TRBD1. Germline assignment: CDR1 SGHRS and CDR2 YFSETQ. The trim removed 0 bases at V and 0 bases at J, leaving 5 bases unmatched. The CDR3 has 17 amino acids. This CDR3 is CASSLGLQGSTNEKLFF. In nucleotides, the CDR3 is TGCGCCAGCAGCTTGGGCCTACAGGGGTCAACTAATGAAAAACTGTTTTTT.

V and J are TRBV6-2 or TRBV6-3 and TRBJ1-5; D unclear. The CDR3 contains 16 residues. Trimming cost V 2 bases and J 4 bases, with 15 bases left between them. Germline CDR1 MNHEY, CDR2 SVGEGT. CDR3 loop: CASSYLGTVKNQPQHF. The CDR3 DNA follows: TGTGCCAGCAGTTACCTCGGAACAGTGAAGAATCAGCCCCAGCATTTT.

In this sample, this clone turned up once. The V call is TRBV18, the J call TRBJ2-5; D remains unclear. V lost 1 base and J lost 1, with 7 bases in between. The length of the CDR3 is 14 residues. The germline V gene has CDR1 KGHSH and CDR2 LQKENI. The CDR3 protein is CASSPRNSQETQYF. Written as DNA, the CDR3 is TGTGCCAGCTCACCACGAAACAGCCAAGAGACCCAGTACTTC.

The chain is built from TRBV4-3 and TRBJ1-2; D is unresolved. This CDR3 has 15 residues. The germline CDR1 and CDR2 sequences are LGHNA and YSLEER. V lost 0 bases and J 5 bases, leaving 13 bases between the germline ends. The CDR3 nucleotides are TGCGCCAGCAGCCAAGATACACAAAAAGTATATGGCTACACCTTC. Translation: CASSQDTQKVYGYTF.

V and J are TRBV7-9 and TRBJ2-1; no definite D call. This CDR3 is 15 amino acids long. V lost 4 bases, J lost 5 bases, and 15 bases lay in between. The germline CDR1 and CDR2 sequences are SEHNR and FQNEAQ (reference sequence). CDR3 loop: CASSSRTQVDNEQFF. For the CDR3, the DNA is TGTGCCAGCAGCTCCCGCACCCAGGTAGACAATGAGCAGTTCTTC.

The chain combines TRBV7-9 with TRBJ1-3; D is undetermined. This CDR3 region has 14 residues. CDR1 and CDR2 (germline): SEHNR, FQNEAQ (reference sequence). Between the trimmed V and J ends, which lost 5 bases and 1 base, there was a span of 9 bases. CDR3 coding DNA: TGTGCCAGCAGCCAGGTCCCATCTGGAAACACCATATATTTT. This encodes CASSQVPSGNTIYF.

This clone has only one observation. This chain connects TRBV6-1 to TRBJ2-3; 9 positions match TRBD2. J gave up 3 bases and V 3 bases, and 4 bases lay outside the gene matches. The CDR3 sequence is 15 residues long. The V gene's germline CDR1 is MNHNS and CDR2 SASEGT. CDR3 sequence: CASSEIAGETDTQYF. DNA for the CDR3: TGTGCCAGCAGTGAGATAGCGGGGGAGACAGATACGCAGTATTTT.

The V and J genes are TRBV3-1 (or the pseudogene TRBV3-2) and TRBJ1-5; D call uncertain. The germline CDR1 and CDR2 sequences are LGHDT and YNNKEL (reference sequence). V lost 0 bases and J lost 6, with 6 bases in between. This CDR3 is 13 amino acids long. CDR3 protein: CASSQEEGQPQHF. The CDR3 DNA reads as TGTGCCAGCAGCCAAGAAGAGGGTCAGCCCCAGCATTTT.

This chain uses TRBV7-2 with TRBJ1-5, with a weak D call TRBD1 (5 bases). Germline V lookup: CDR1 SGHTA, CDR2 FQGNSA. This CDR3 is 16 amino acids long. V lost 2 bases and J 0 bases, leaving 11 bases between the germline ends. The CDR3 protein is CASSLIGANSNQPQHF. The DNA of the CDR3 is TGTGCCAGCAGCTTAATAGGGGCAAATAGCAATCAGCCCCAGCATTTT.

This clone was detected only a few times. V is TRBV2 and J is TRBJ1-2; 8 bases match TRBD1. The CDR3 has 15 residues. Trimming removed 0 bases from V and 4 bases from J; junction bases left unmatched: 4. CDR1 SNHLY and CDR2 FYNNEI come from the germline V gene. The CDR3 DNA reads as TGTGCCAGCAGTGAAGCGCGACAGGGGCTCTATGGCTACACCTTC. Protein sequence: CASSEARQGLYGYTF.

The chain employs TRBV7-3 and TRBJ2-3; D may be TRBD2 (5 bases). The germline V gene has CDR1 SGHTA and CDR2 FQGTGA. Trimming removed 2 bases from V and 0 bases from J, with 9 bases in between. The CDR3 consists of 15 residues. The CDR3 DNA reads TGTGCCAGCAGCTTATTCGGGGATAGCACAGATACGCAGTATTTT. It translates to CASSLFGDSTDTQYF. The full variable domain, with the rest looked up from reference TRBV7-3 and TRBJ2-3, is GAGVSQTPSNKVTEKGKYVELRCDPISGHTALYWYRQSLGQGPEFLIYFQGTGAADDSGLPNDRFFAVRPEGSVSTLKIQRTERGDSAVYLCASSLFGDSTDTQYFGPGTRLTVL.

This clone was seen a single time. The J gene is TRBJ2-7, the V gene TRBV18; D might be TRBD2 (5 bases). Trimming left V 3 bases short and J 4 bases short, with 10 bases between. Germline CDR1 reads KGHSH; CDR2 reads LQKENI. This CDR3 has 13 residues. The CDR3 region is CASSPVEGYEQYF. In nucleotides, the CDR3 is TGTGCCAGCTCACCGGTTGAGGGTTACGAGCAGTACTTC.

The rearrangement uses TRBV29-1 and TRBJ2-1; 7 nucleotides align to TRBD2. Losses at the gene ends were 4 bases for V and 9 bases for J; bases not matched to a gene: 12. The CDR3 runs to 14 residues. Germline V gene sequence: CDR1 SQVTM, CDR2 ANQGSEA. This CDR3 is CSVAPRGGWAEQFF. The DNA for the CDR3 is TGCAGCGTTGCCCCCCGGGGAGGGTGGGCTGAGCAGTTCTTC.

This clone occurred a few times. The chain carries TRBV6-5 and TRBJ1-5, with 8 bases matching TRBD1. CDR3 length: 16 amino acids. Germline loops: CDR1 MNHEY, CDR2 SVGAGI. V shed 2 bases and J 0 bases; nucleotides not matched to a gene: 3. The chain's CDR3 is CASSYRQGISNQPQHF. The CDR3 DNA follows: TGTGCCAGCAGTTACCGACAGGGGATTAGCAATCAGCCCCAGCATTTT.

The chain links TRBV7-9 to TRBJ2-1; 10 bases agree with TRBD1. The junction had 4 bases not matched to a gene; V was cut back by 5 bases and J by 6 bases. The germline CDR1 and CDR2 sequences are SEHNR and FQNEAQ (reference sequence). This CDR3 comprises 14 residues. CDR3 DNA sequence: TGTGCCAGCAGCATAGGGACAGGGGTCAATGAGCAGTTCTTC. It translates to CASSIGTGVNEQFF.

V is TRBV7-9 and J is TRBJ2-7; D gene unclear. CDR3 length: 15 residues. Germline V gives CDR1 SEHNR, CDR2 FQNEAQ (reference sequence). V was cut by 2 bases and J by 2 bases, with 13 bases left in between. The CDR3 nucleotides are TGTGCCAGCAGCTTACGGTCGAATCCGACCTACGAGCAGTACTTC. Its translation: CASSLRSNPTYEQYF.

This clone has more than one count but fewer than ten. The chain employs TRBV6-4 and TRBJ2-2, with D tentatively TRBD1 (5 bases). CDR1 MRHNA and CDR2 SNTAGT come from the germline V gene. Between the trimmed V and J ends, which lost 5 bases and 3 bases, there was a span of 10 bases. This CDR3 is 14 amino acids long. The chain's CDR3 is CASSPGQDTGELFF. The CDR3 DNA reads as TGTGCCAGCAGTCCCGGACAAGACACCGGGGAGCTGTTTTTT.